Listed here are 5 T cell receptor beta chains from one sample, sequenced in a study of OX40 agonist ivuxolimab in advanced cancers. Sequencing was performed with immunoSEQ multiplex PCR; in TCRdb, only in-frame clones are kept and a portion is missing. The sample contains around 18,000 clones, over 80% of which appear only once. Here the sequenced sample was CD4+ or CD8+ T cells sorted from blood, taken in a trial of the OX40 agonist ivuxolimab. The receptor set was obtained from an adult with an advanced solid tumor such as melanoma, head and neck, liver or kidney cancer.

J is TRBJ1-3 and V is TRBV6-5, with TRBD1 as a possible D gene (6 bases). Germline V gene data show CDR1 as MNHEY and CDR2 as SVGAGI. The CDR3 is 13 residues long. The V end was cut by 8 bases, the J end by 8 bases, with 16 bases between. CDR3 sequence reads: CASAGARGDTIYF. In DNA, the CDR3 is TGTGCCAGCGCGGGGGCCAGAGGAGACACCATATATTTT.

The gene calls are TRBV6-4 and TRBJ1-2; TRBD1 matches 7 bases. CDR1 is MRHNA and CDR2 is SNTAGT in the germline V gene. J gave up 3 bases and V 5 bases, and 3 bases lay outside the gene matches. The CDR3 sequence is 13 residues long. The DNA of the CDR3 is TGTGCCAGCAGTCCCGGGACAGACTATGGCTACACCTTC. It encodes CASSPGTDYGYTF.

The chain couples TRBV7-9 to TRBJ2-7; D is tentatively TRBD1 or TRBD2 (7 bases each). Germline V CDR1 and CDR2: SEHNR, FQNEAQ (reference sequence). This CDR3 has 13 amino acids. Trimming removed 5 bases from V and 7 bases from J, with 15 bases in between. The CDR3 sequence: CASSQGGASEQYF. The CDR3, as DNA: TGTGCCAGCAGCCAGGGGGGGGCGAGTGAGCAGTACTTC. Variable domain in full (rest from reference TRBV7-9 and TRBJ2-7): DTGVSQNPRHKITKRGQNVTFRCDPISEHNRLYWYRQTLGQGPEFLTYFQNEAQLEKSRLLSDRFSAERPKGSFSTLEIQRTEQGDSAMYLCASSQGGASEQYFGPGTRLTVT.

This chain connects TRBV7-3 to TRBJ1-1; D unclear. The CDR3 has 13 amino acids. Trimming shortened V by 1 base and J by 0 bases, and 3 bases separated the two germline ends. The germline V gene encodes CDR1 SGHTA and CDR2 FQGTGA. The CDR3 spells CASSLMVNTEAFF. The CDR3 DNA sequence: TGTGCCAGCAGCTTAATGGTGAACACTGAAGCTTTCTTT.

V and J are TRBV15 and TRBJ1-1, with 9 bases that match TRBD1. Per the germline V gene, CDR1 is LNHNV and CDR2 is YYDKDF (reference sequence). The CDR3 loop spans 15 amino acids. J was trimmed by 5 bases and V by 2 bases; bases with no gene match: 6. The CDR3 DNA follows: TGTGCCACCAGCAGATACAGGGGGCCGGGGACTGAAGCTTTCTTT. It codes for CATSRYRGPGTEAFF.